Below are 7 T cell receptor beta chains sequenced from a single sample in a study of beta chain features in type 1 diabetes. All of the isolated RNA was reverse transcribed, so expressed TCRB transcripts were sequenced. Libraries were prepared by immunoSEQ multiplex PCR; TCRdb keeps only in-frame clonotypes and omits some of them. The sample includes 35,000 to 45,000 clones, 64% of them seen just once. The sequencing sample was made of Tregs from blood. The receptor set was obtained from a young woman in good health.

The chain's CDR3 is CASSSGAGYEQYF. For the CDR3, the DNA is TGTGCCAGCAGTTCTGGCGCAGGGTATGAGCAGTACTTC. The chain combines TRBV28 with TRBJ2-7; TRBD1 is a possible D gene (5 bases). The V gene's germline CDR1 is MDHEN and CDR2 SYDVKM. The germline V and J ends were trimmed by 4 bases and 7 bases, with 14 bases remaining between them. The CDR3 has 13 amino acids.

The chain employs TRBV7-3 and TRBJ2-5; maybe TRBD2 (5 bases). V shed 5 bases and J shed 4 bases, with 11 bases lying between them. The CDR3 covers 13 residues. CDR1 is SGHTA, CDR2 FQGTGA, per germline. CDR3 sequence: CASSRVRGETQYF. CDR3 DNA sequence: TGTGCCAGCAGCCGCGTTCGGGGAGAGACCCAGTACTTC.

There are a few counts of this clone. The chain recombines TRBV5-1 with TRBJ1-6, with 10 nucleotides matching TRBD1. V shed 4 bases and J 4 bases; nucleotides not matched to a gene: 8. In germline, CDR1 is SGHRS, CDR2 YFSETQ. The CDR3 covers 17 residues. The CDR3 reads CASSGSGTGAYNSPLHF. The CDR3 coding sequence is TGCGCCAGCAGCGGATCCGGGACAGGGGCTTATAATTCACCCCTCCACTTT. Full variable domain (remainder filled in from reference TRBV5-1 and TRBJ1-6): KAGVTQTPRYLIKTRGQQVTLSCSPISGHRSVSWYQQTPGQGLQFLFEYFSETQRNKGNFPGRFSGRQFSNSRSEMNVSTLELGDSALYLCASSGSGTGAYNSPLHFGNGTRLTVT.

As regards this clone: Additional DNA sequences in this sample encode the identical CDR3. Here the CDR3 DNA reads TGTGCCAGCAGCGTAGAGGGACTAGCGGCCACAGATACGCAGTATTTT. This gives the protein CASSVEGLAATDTQYF. The genes are TRBV9 and TRBJ2-3; 11 bases map to TRBD2. Unmatched junction bases numbered 2, after V lost 0 bases and J lost 2 bases. The CDR3 consists of 16 residues. Germline lookup yields CDR1 SGDLS and CDR2 YYNGEE.

This clone was observed once. This chain connects TRBV9 to TRBJ2-1, with a possible D match to TRBD1 (5 bases). The germline V gene has CDR1 SGDLS and CDR2 YYNGEE. CDR3 length: 16 residues. V shed 4 bases and J shed 0 bases, with 14 bases lying between them. The CDR3 spells CASSPFWGLSYNEQFF. The CDR3 DNA sequence: TGTGCCAGCAGCCCTTTTTGGGGCCTCTCCTACAATGAGCAGTTCTTC. The variable domain in full, completed from reference TRBV9 and TRBJ2-1, reads DSGVTQTPKHLITATGQRVTLRCSPRSGDLSVYWYQQSLDQGLQFLIQYYNGEERAKGNILERFSAQQFPDLHSELNLSSLELGDSALYFCASSPFWGLSYNEQFFGPGTRLTVL.

The rearrangement links TRBV4-3 to TRBJ2-7; 9 bases are a match to TRBD1. The CDR3 covers 15 residues. The germline CDR1 and CDR2 sequences are LGHNA and YSLEER. Unmatched junction bases numbered 6, after V lost 4 bases and J lost 2 bases. The CDR3 here is CASSPSGQGTYEQYF. Here the CDR3 DNA reads TGCGCCAGCAGCCCTTCGGGACAGGGTACCTACGAGCAGTACTTC.

This clone was counted a few times. This chain joins TRBV5-4 and TRBJ2-3; 10 bases agree with TRBD2. The CDR3 runs 16 residues. Germline V lookup: CDR1 SGHNT, CDR2 YYREEE (reference sequence). The V gene end was trimmed by 0 bases and the J gene end by 4 bases; junction bases not matched to a gene: 5. In nucleotides, the CDR3 is TGTGCCAGCAGCTTGGCCAGCCTAGCGGGAGCAGATACGCAGTATTTT. Its protein is CASSLASLAGADTQYF.